These 6 T cell receptor beta chains share one sample of origin, sequenced in a study of cytomegalovirus exposure and HLA in healthy donors. The PCR ran on 60 Vbeta and 13 Jbeta primers. TCRdb's copy holds only in-frame clones and misses some; the assay was immunoSEQ multiplex PCR. This sample has about 32,000 clones; 84% occur once, and the top ten carry about 3.5%. The sequenced sample consisted of PBMCs. These receptor sequences come from a woman under 30 in good health and CMV-seronegative.

This clone was detected only a few times. The V call is TRBV6-5, the J call TRBJ1-6; TRBD1 aligns across 8 bases. CDR3 length: 14 residues. The V gene end was trimmed by 8 bases and the J gene end by 7 bases; junction bases not matched to a gene: 7. Germline CDR1 MNHEY, CDR2 SVGAGI. The CDR3 DNA follows: TGTGCCAGCGCTGGGACAGGCCTGAATTCACCCCTCCACTTT. Its translation: CASAGTGLNSPLHF.

About this clone: The junction does not match germline at one end; this may be a read error. The V call is TRBV7-9, the J call TRBJ2-7; D perhaps matches TRBD2 (6 bases). CDR1 and CDR2 from the germline V gene are SEHNR and FQNEAQ (reference sequence). The CDR3 contains 12 residues. The DNA for the CDR3 is TGTTCCAGCAGCCAAAGGACTAACGAGCAGTACTTC. Amino acid sequence: CSSSQRTNEQYF.

CDR3 residues: CASSSLDDRDGYTF. CDR3 nucleotides: TGTGCCAGCAGCTCGCTAGACGACAGGGACGGCTACACCTTC. The chain uses TRBV11-2 and TRBJ1-2, with 7 positions matching TRBD1. V was pared by 4 bases and J by 8 bases, with 10 bases of the junction left unmatched. CDR3 length equals 14 residues. The germline V gene has CDR1 SGHAT and CDR2 FQNNGV.

The chain recombines TRBV15 with TRBJ2-6, with D perhaps TRBD1 (5 bases). This CDR3 is built from 16 residues. Germline V gene sequence: CDR1 LNHNV, CDR2 YYDKDF (reference sequence). V was pared by 0 bases and J by 0 bases, with 6 bases between. The CDR3 loop is CATSRDQGSGANVLTF. CDR3 DNA sequence: TGTGCCACCAGCAGAGATCAGGGCTCTGGGGCCAACGTCCTGACTTTC.

The rearrangement links TRBV15 to TRBJ1-4; 9 nucleotides match TRBD1. Germline CDR1 and CDR2: LNHNV and YYDKDF (reference sequence). V lost 4 bases to trimming and J lost 2 bases; unmatched junction nucleotides: 11. The CDR3 consists of 18 residues. Here the CDR3 reads CATSTEGTGSSTNEKLFF. The CDR3 region has the DNA TGTGCCACCAGCACAGAAGGGACAGGGTCATCGACTAATGAAAAACTGTTTTTT.

V is TRBV4-3 and J is TRBJ2-2; possible D gene TRBD2, 5 bases. V was cut by 0 bases and J by 8 bases, with 16 bases left in between. This CDR3 region has 16 residues. The germline gives CDR1 LGHNA, CDR2 YSLEER. The CDR3 DNA is TGCGCCAGCAGCCAAGATTCGGGGAACATCGGGGGGGAGCTGTTTTTT. Protein sequence: CASSQDSGNIGGELFF.